This TCR beta chain comes out of a study of PD-L1 blockade in urothelial cancer. In its sample, this clone was seen once. Here immunoSEQ multiplex PCR was the method, and the copy in TCRdb shows in-frame clones only, minus some. The sample records around 40,000 clones, approximately 82% being singletons. The CDR3 covers 16 residues. Germline V gene lookup returns CDR1 SGHTS and CDR2 YDEGEE. V trimming: 4 bases; J trimming: 4 bases; junction bases outside the gene matches: 6. The sequencing used PBMCs, collected around atezolizumab (anti-PD-L1) treatment. This receptor was taken from a man in his 60s with urothelial cancer. This chain links TRBV5-8 with TRBJ2-3, with 13 nucleotides matching TRBD2. The CDR3 DNA reads TGTGCCAGCAGCACCCGGACTAGCGGGGGCGCAGATACGCAGTATTTT. Its protein is CASSTRTSGGADTQYF.